The clone carrying this TCR beta chain was counted ten times or more. The antigen is not known. The sample is drawn from a study of metastatic and nonmetastatic thyroid tumors. Looking at the study overall: Repertoire comparisons spanned blood and tumor or nodule tissue from malignant and benign thyroid patients.

Authors' processing steps: Building a distant-metastasis classifier for papillary thyroid cancer drew on CDR3 differences across clinicopathological groups. TCRdb reanalyzed the PCR reads via MiXCR. These V and J calls originate from TCRdb's pipeline instead of the authors' own analysis. The sample holds 20,000 to 30,000 clones, about an eighth seen once. Treatment of any kind had been given to no patient before thyroid surgery. Trimming left V 5 bases short and J 5 bases short, with 10 bases between. Germline CDR1 and CDR2: LNHDA and SQIVND (reference sequence). The CDR3 sequence is 13 residues long. Study observations and caveats: As reported, TCR beta diversity in blood and tumor was significantly higher in malignant thyroid tumors than in benign nodules.

Specimen: blood. V gene TRBV19 combines with J gene TRBJ1-5; no definite D call. The origin of this receptor is a female donor with papillary thyroid cancer or a benign thyroid nodule (not recorded which). Some clones in this sample may be carry-over from other donors' samples. The CDR3 nucleotides read TGTGCCAGTAGTGTTCTGGGTTATCAGCCCCAGCATTTT. Translated: CASSVLGYQPQHF.